This T cell receptor beta chain is from a study of shared clonotypes between healthy human individuals. General study points: The expectation was that sequencing depth would affect clonotype sharing among donors.

As regards this clone: The antigen remains unidentified.

TCRdb's table, derived via immunoSEQ multiplex PCR, lists solely in-frame clones and lacks some. The data hold some 2 million clones, with 85% to 95% observed a single time. The CDR3 consists of 14 residues. Germline CDR1 is SGHNT and CDR2 is YYREEE (reference sequence). Trimming left V 0 bases short and J 0 bases short, with 1 base between. Selected positively for CCR7 and CD45RO-negative, naive CD8 cells excluded terminally differentiated effector memory CD45RA+ cells. Sequencing used naive CD8+ T cells sorted from blood. The rearrangement uses TRBV5-4 and TRBJ2-6; D gene unclear. This receptor was obtained from a young man in good health. The CDR3 DNA is TGTGCCAGCAGCTTGGACTCTGGGGCCAACGTCCTGACTTTC. This encodes CASSLDSGANVLTF.